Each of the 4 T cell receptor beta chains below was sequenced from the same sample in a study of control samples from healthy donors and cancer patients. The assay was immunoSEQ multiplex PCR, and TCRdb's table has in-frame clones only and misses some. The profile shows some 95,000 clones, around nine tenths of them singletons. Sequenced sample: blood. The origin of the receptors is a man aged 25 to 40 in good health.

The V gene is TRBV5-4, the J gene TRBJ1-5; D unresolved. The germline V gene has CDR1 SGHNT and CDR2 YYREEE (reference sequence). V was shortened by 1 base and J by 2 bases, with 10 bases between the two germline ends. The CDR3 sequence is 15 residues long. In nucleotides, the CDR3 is TGTGCCAGCAGCTTGAGAGGTTACGGCAATCAGCCCCAGCATTTT. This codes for CASSLRGYGNQPQHF.

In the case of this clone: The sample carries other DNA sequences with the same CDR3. The CDR3 spells CASSVGTDTQYF. CDR3 coding DNA: TGTGCCAGCAGCGTAGGTACAGATACGCAGTATTTT. The rearrangement uses TRBV9 and TRBJ2-3, with D unclear. Trimming stripped 0 bases from V and 3 bases from J, with 2 bases between. Germline V CDR1 and CDR2: SGDLS, YYNGEE. The CDR3 consists of 12 residues. Together with reference TRBV9 and TRBJ2-3, the CDR3 gives the full variable domain: DSGVTQTPKHLITATGQRVTLRCSPRSGDLSVYWYQQSLDQGLQFLIQYYNGEERAKGNILERFSAQQFPDLHSELNLSSLELGDSALYFCASSVGTDTQYFGPGTRLTVL.

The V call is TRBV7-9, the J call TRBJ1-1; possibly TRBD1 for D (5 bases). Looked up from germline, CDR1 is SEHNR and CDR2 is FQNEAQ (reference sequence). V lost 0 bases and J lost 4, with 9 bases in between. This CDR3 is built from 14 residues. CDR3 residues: CASSLAIGGTEAFF. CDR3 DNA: TGTGCCAGCAGCTTAGCGATTGGGGGCACTGAAGCTTTCTTT.

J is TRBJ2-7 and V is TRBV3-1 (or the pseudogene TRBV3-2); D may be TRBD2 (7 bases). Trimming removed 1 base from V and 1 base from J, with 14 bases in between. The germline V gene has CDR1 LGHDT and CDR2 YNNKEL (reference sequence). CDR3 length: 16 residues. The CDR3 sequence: CASSQGGRGGSYEQYF. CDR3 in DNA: TGTGCCAGCAGCCAAGGAGGAAGGGGGGGGTCCTACGAGCAGTACTTC.